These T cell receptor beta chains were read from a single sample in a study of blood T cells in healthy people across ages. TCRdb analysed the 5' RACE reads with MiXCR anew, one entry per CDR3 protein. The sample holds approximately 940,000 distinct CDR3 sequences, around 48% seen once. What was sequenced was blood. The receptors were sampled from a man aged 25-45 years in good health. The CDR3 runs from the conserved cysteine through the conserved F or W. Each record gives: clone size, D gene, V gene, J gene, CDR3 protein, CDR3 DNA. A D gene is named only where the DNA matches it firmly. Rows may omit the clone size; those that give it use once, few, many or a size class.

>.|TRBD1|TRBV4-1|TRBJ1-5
CASSPGPQGDQPQHF
TGCGCCAGCAGCCCTGGACCCCAGGGGGATCAGCCCCAGCATTTT
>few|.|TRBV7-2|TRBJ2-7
CASNSRAGSAYEQYF
TGTGCCAGCAACTCTAGGGCGGGGAGCGCCTACGAGCAGTACTTC
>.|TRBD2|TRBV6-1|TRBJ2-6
CASRGLAGAHSGANVLTF
TGTGCCAGCAGGGGACTAGCGGGGGCCCACTCTGGGGCCAACGTCCTGACTTTC
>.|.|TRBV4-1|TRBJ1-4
CASSQRNRDEKLFF
TGCGCCAGCAGCCAAAGGAACAGGGATGAAAAACTGTTTTTT
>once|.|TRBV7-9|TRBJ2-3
CASNQGALADTQYF
TGTGCCAGCAACCAAGGAGCTTTGGCAGATACGCAGTATTTT
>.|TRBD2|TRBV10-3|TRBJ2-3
CAISDLGLAVSTDTQYF
TGTGCCATCAGTGACTTAGGACTAGCGGTTAGCACAGATACGCAGTATTTT
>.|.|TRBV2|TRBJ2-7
CASSEWTNADEQYF
TGTGCCAGCAGTGAATGGACTAACGCAGACGAGCAGTACTTC
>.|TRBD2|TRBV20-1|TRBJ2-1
CSARDVWASGGNEQFF
TGCAGTGCTAGGGACGTTTGGGCTAGCGGGGGTAATGAGCAGTTCTTC
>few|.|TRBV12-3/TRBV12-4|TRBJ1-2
CASSFRRTKAANYGYTF
TGTGCCAGCAGTTTTAGGCGGACCAAGGCGGCTAACTATGGCTACACCTTC
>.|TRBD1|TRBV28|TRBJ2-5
CASSAYRGRLVETQYF
TGTGCCAGCAGTGCCTACAGGGGGCGATTAGTCGAGACCCAGTACTTC
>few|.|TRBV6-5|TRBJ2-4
CASSSSTARDTFLAKNIQYF
.
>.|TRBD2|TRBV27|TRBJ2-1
CASSLFFRGENEQFF
TGTGCCAGCAGTTTATTCTTTCGGGGGGAAAATGAGCAGTTCTTC
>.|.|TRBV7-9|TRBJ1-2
CASRAQSHGYTF
TGTGCCAGCAGGGCACAGAGCCATGGCTACACCTTC
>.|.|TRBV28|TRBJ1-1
CASSIPRNTEAFF
TGTGCCAGCAGTATTCCGAGGAACACTGAAGCTTTCTTT
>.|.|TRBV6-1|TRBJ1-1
CASSEAEGAEAFF
TGTGCCAGCAGTGAAGCAGAGGGGGCTGAAGCTTTCTTT
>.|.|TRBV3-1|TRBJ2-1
CASSQPVGGEQFF
TGTGCCAGCAGCCAACCCGTGGGGGGTGAGCAGTTCTTC
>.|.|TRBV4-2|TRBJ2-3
CASSRVYVLSDTQYF
TGTGCCAGCAGCCGAGTATACGTCCTGTCTGATACGCAGTATTTT
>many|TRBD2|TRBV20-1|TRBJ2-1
CSARDVASGPNEQFF
TGCAGTGCTAGAGATGTGGCTAGCGGACCCAATGAGCAGTTCTTC
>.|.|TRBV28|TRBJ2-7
CATYRSGDEQYF
TGTGCCACCTACAGGAGTGGCGACGAGCAGTACTTC
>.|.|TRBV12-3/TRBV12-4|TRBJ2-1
CASSSLIMNEQFF
TGTGCCAGCAGCAGTTTAATTATGAATGAGCAGTTCTTC
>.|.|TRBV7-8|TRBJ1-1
CASSLAPADTEAFF
TGTGCCAGCAGCTTAGCGCCAGCGGATACTGAAGCTTTCTTT
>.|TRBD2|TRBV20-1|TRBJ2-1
CSATPSGLNEQFF
TGCAGTGCTACGCCTAGCGGGTTGAATGAGCAGTTCTTC
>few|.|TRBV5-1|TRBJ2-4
CASSKSGSVSPNIQYF
TGCGCCAGCAGCAAGTCTGGGTCAGTCTCCCCAAACATTCAGTACTTC
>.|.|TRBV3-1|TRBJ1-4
CASSGLDEKLFF
TGTGCCAGCTCGGGTCTGGATGAAAAACTGTTTTTT
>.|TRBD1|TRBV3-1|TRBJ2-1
CASSPRQGYYEQFF
TGTGCCAGCAGCCCTCGACAGGGGTACTATGAGCAGTTCTTC
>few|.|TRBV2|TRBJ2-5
CASRGPSETQYF
TGTGCCAGTCGAGGACCCTCGGAGACCCAGTACTTC
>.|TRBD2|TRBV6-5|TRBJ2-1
CASRTAGVDNEQFF
TGTGCCAGCAGAACAGCGGGGGTCGACAATGAGCAGTTCTTC
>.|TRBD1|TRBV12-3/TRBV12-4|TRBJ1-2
CASSLGATGAGYTF
TGTGCCAGCAGTTTAGGGGCAACAGGGGCTGGCTACACCTTC
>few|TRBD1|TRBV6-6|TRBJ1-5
CASSYEGASNQPQHF
TGTGCCAGCAGTTACGAGGGGGCTAGCAATCAGCCCCAGCATTTT
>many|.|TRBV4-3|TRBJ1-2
CASSLVDSRASDYGYTF
TGCGCCAGCAGCTTAGTGGATAGTAGGGCCTCCGACTATGGCTACACCTTC
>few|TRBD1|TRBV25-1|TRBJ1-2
CASSESTGQGRYGYTF
TGTGCCAGCAGTGAGTCCACGGGACAGGGGCGGTATGGCTACACCTTC
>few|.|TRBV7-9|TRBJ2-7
CASSLSIDPVGQTYEQYF
TGTGCCAGCAGCCTATCCATCGACCCCGTAGGCCAGACCTACGAGCAGTACTTC
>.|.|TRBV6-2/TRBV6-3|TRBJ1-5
CASSQPGPSNQPQHF
TGTGCCAGCAGTCAGCCCGGGCCTAGCAATCAGCCCCAGCATTTT
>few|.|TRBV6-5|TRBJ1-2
CASSSNVGGNYGYTF
TGTGCCAGCAGTTCTAATGTCGGGGGAAACTATGGCTACACCTTC
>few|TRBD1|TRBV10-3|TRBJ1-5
CAIGQGEVSNQPQHF
TGTGCCATAGGACAGGGGGAAGTCAGCAATCAGCCCCAGCATTTT
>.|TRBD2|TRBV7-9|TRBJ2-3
CASSSRLAGVSDTQYF
TGTGCCAGCAGCTCGCGACTAGCGGGGGTTTCAGATACGCAGTATTTT
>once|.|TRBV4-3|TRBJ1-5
CASSPSVPGNQPQHF
TGCGCCAGCAGCCCCAGTGTTCCGGGAAATCAGCCCCAGCATTTT
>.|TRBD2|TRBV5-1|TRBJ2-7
CASSLALAGERYNEQYF
TGCGCCAGCAGCTTGGCTCTAGCGGGGGAAAGATACAATGAGCAGTACTTC
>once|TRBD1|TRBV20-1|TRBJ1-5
CSAPDRVHNSNQPQHF
TGCAGTGCTCCGGACAGGGTCCATAATAGCAATCAGCCCCAGCATTTT
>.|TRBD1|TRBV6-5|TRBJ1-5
CASSLQNRQGDQPQHF
TGTGCCAGCAGCCTTCAAAACCGGCAGGGGGACCAGCCCCAGCATTTT
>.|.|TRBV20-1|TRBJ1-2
CSASDPGYTF
TGCAGTGCTAGTGATCCGGGCTACACCTTC
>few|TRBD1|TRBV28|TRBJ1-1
CASSTGGWTEAFF
TGTGCCAGCAGTACAGGGGGCTGGACTGAAGCTTTCTTT
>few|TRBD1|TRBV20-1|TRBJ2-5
CSARLRGNRGETQYF
TGCAGTGCTAGGCTCCGGGGCAACAGGGGTGAGACCCAGTACTTC
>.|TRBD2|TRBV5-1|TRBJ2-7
CASNIAGGAYEQYF
TGCGCCAGCAACATAGCGGGGGGAGCCTACGAGCAGTACTTC
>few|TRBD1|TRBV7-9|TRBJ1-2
CASSPGDSLAYGYTF
TGTGCCAGCAGCCCTGGGGACAGCTTAGCATATGGCTACACCTTC
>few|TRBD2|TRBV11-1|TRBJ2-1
CASTQESGGTNEQFF
TGTGCCAGCACCCAAGAGAGCGGGGGGACCAATGAGCAGTTCTTC